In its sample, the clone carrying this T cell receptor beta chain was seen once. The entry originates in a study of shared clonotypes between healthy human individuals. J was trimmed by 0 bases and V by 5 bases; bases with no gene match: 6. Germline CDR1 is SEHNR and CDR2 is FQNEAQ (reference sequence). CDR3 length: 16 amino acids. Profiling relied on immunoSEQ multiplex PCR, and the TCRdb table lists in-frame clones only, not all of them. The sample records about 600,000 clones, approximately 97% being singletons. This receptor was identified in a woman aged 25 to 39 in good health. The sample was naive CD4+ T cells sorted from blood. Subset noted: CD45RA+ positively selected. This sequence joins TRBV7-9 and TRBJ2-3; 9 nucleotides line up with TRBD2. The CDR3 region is CASSSSGRGSTDTQYF. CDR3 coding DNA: TGTGCCAGCAGCAGTAGCGGGAGAGGTAGCACAGATACGCAGTATTTT.